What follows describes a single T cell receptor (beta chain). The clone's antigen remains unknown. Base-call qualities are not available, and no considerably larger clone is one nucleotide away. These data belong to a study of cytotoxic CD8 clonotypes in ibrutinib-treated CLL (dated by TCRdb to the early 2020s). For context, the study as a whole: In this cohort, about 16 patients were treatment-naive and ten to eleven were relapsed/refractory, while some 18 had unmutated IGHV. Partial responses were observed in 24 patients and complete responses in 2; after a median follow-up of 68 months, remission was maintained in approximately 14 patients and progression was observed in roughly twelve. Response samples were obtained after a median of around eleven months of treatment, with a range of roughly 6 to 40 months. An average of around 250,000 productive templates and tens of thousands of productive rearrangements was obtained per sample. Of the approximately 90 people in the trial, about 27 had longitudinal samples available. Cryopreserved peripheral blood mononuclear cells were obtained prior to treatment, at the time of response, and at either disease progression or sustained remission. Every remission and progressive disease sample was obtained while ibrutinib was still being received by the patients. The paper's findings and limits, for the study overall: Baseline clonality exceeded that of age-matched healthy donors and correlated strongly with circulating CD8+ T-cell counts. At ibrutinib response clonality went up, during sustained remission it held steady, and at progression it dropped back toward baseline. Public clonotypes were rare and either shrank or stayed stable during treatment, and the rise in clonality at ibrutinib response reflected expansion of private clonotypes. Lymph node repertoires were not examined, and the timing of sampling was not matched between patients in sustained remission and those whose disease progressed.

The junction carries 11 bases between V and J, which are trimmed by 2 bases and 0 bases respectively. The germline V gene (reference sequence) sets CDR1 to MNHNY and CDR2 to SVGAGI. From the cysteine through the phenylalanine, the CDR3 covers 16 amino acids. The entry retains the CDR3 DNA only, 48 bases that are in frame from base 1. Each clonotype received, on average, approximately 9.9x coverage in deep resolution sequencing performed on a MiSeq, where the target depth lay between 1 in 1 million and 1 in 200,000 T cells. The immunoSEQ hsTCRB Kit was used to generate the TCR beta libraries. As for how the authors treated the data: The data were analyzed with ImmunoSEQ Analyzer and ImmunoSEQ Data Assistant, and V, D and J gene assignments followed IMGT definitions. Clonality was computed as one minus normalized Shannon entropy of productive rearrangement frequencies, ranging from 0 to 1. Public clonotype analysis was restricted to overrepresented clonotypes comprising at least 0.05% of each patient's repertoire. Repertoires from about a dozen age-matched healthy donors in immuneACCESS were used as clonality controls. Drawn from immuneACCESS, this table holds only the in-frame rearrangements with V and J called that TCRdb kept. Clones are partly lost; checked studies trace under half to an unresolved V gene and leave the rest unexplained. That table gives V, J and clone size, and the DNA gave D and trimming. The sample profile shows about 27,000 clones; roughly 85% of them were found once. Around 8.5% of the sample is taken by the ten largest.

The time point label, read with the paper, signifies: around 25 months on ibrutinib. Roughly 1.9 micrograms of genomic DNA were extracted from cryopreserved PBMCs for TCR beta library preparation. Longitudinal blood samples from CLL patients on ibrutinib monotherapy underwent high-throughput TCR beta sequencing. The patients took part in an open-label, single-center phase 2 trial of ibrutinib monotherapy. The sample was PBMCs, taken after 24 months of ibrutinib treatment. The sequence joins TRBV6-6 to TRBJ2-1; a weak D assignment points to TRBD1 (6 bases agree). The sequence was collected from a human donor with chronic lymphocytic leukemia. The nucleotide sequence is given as TGTGCCAGCAGTTACACGGCAGGGGCCTCCTACAATGAGCAGTTCTTC. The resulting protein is CASSYTAGASYNEQFF.